This T cell receptor (beta chain) was profiled in a study of blood T cell repertoires in COVID-19 (TCRdb year 2020). Notes on the research overall: Samples covering the acute and convalescent phases of COVID-19 were provided by collaborators in the United States, Italy and Spain. The prospective study material was composed of cDNA or gDNA derived from T cells, B-cell-depleted T cells, or PBMCs. Subjects who had been exposed to COVID-19, were actively infected with it, or had recovered from it provided the deeply sampled blood TCRbeta repertoires that made up the dataset. The repertoires were released in a freely available public database intended as a resource for research on the immune response to SARS-CoV-2. Samples were obtained from the ongoing ImmuneRACE study (first 160 participants) and from 1,200 or so subjects provided by 6 global collaborators. The sample metadata nearly always contained a de-identified subject ID, COVID-19 status, age in years and sex. Where available, HLA class I and class II types were obtained from metadata supplied by the sample provider rather than from assay-based typing.

A word on this clone: Its target antigen remains unknown. Base-call qualities are not available, and no considerably larger clone is one nucleotide away.

Paper-wide results and their limitations: The amount of clinical and demographic metadata varied by source and participant and was provided uncurated.

TCRbeta CDR3 regions were amplified from genomic DNA by means of the immunoSEQ Assay, a bias-controlled multiplex PCR. On the study's bioinformatics: The number of nucleated cells in each sample was estimated by amplification of reference gene primers within the assay. To quantify the absolute abundance of each unique TCRbeta CDR3 rearrangement, sequence reads were collapsed and filtered. For each sample, productive Simpson clonality was calculated by taking the square root of Simpson's diversity index across productive rearrangements. The clones in this table, taken by TCRdb from immuneACCESS, are in-frame only. Not every clone is retained; where verified, under half of the shortfall comes from an unresolved V gene, and the cause of the rest is unknown. V, J and clone size are taken as reported in that table, and D and trimming were inferred from the DNA itself. Counted in this sample were 220,000 or so clones; over 75% of them appeared once. The ten biggest clones cover about 3.5% of the sample.

Enrolling through a virtual design, the prospective study's participants ranged in age from about 18 to 100 years and lived across 24 United States geographic areas. In the prospective study, participants were assigned to cohorts based on the clinical history participants reported in a screening survey and a study questionnaire. Each participant in the prospective study had whole blood, serum and a nasopharyngeal or oropharyngeal swab collected by mobile phlebotomists. Prospective study participants could optionally give additional blood draws and questionnaires over an approximately two-month period. Before DNA extraction, blood samples from the prospective study were shipped at room temperature or frozen. Trimming accounts for 4 bases at V and 5 bases at J, while the number of junction bases matched to no gene is 5. The CDR3, from cysteine to phenylalanine, totals 14 residues. This entry keeps only the CDR3 DNA: 42 bases, framed from base 1. CDR1 and CDR2 are read off the germline V gene as SGHRS and YFSETQ.

The chain joins TRBV5-1 to TRBJ2-3, with TRBD1 identical over 9 junction bases. The receptor comes from a woman younger than 30 in a cohort exposed to, infected with or recovered from COVID-19 (not recorded which). The sequenced material came from PBMCs or T cells enriched from blood (not recorded which). CDR3 reads: CASSRDREGDTQYF. The DNA reads TGCGCCAGCAGCAGGGACAGGGAGGGAGATACGCAGTATTTT.